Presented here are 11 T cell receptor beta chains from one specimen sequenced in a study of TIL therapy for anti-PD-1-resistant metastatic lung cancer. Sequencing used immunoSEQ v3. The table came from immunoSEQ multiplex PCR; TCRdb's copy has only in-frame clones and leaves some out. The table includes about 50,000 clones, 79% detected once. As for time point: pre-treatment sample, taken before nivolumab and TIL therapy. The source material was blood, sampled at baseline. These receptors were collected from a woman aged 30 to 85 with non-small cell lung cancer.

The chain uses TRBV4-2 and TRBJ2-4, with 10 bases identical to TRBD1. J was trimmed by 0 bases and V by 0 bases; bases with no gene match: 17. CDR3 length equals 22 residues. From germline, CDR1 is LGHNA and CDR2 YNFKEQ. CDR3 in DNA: TGTGCCAGCAGCCAAGATTTGATCCGGGACAGGGGCGGGGAACTAGCCAAAAACATTCAGTACTTC. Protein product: CASSQDLIRDRGGELAKNIQYF.

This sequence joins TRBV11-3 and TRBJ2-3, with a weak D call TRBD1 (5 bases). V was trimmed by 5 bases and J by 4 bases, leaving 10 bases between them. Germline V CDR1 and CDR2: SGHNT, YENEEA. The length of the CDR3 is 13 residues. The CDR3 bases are TGTGCCAGCAGCCAGGGAAGGCCAGATACGCAGTATTTT. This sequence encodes CASSQGRPDTQYF.

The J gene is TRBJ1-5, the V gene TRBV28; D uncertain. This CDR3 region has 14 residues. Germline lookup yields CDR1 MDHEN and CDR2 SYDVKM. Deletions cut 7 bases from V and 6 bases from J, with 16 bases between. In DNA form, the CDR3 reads TGTGCCAGCACCCGCCAGATCGCGGCTCAGCCCCAGCATTTT. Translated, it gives CASTRQIAAQPQHF.

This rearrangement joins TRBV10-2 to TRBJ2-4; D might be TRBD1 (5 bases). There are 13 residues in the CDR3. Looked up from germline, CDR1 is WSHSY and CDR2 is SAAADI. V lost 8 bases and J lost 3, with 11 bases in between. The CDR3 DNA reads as TGCGCCAGCCGAGAGACAGTCAAAAACATTCAGTACTTC. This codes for CASRETVKNIQYF.

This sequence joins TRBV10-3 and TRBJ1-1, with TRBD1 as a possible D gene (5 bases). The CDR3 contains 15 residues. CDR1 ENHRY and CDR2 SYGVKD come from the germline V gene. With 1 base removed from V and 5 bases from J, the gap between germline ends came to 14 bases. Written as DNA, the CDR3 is TGTGCCATCAGTGAGTTAGGGGAGGATGTGACTGAAGCTTTCTTT. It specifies CAISELGEDVTEAFF.

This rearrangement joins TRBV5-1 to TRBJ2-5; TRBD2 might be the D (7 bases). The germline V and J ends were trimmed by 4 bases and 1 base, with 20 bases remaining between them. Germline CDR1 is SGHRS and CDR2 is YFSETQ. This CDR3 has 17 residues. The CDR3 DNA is TGCGCCAGCAGCGGGGGCTGGGGACTAACCACCCAAGAGACCCAGTACTTC. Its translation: CASSGGWGLTTQETQYF.

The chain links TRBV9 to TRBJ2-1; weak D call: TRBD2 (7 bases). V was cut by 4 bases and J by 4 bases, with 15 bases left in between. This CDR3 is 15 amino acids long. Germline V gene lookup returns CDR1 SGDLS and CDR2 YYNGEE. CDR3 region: CASSSSGGPYNEQFF. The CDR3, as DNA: TGTGCCAGCAGCTCATCGGGGGGCCCATACAATGAGCAGTTCTTC.

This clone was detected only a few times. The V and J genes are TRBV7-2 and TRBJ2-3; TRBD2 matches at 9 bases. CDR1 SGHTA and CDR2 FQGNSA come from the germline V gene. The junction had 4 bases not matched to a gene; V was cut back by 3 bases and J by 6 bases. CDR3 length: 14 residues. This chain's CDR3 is CASSFSGGGDTQYF. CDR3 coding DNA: TGTGCCAGCAGCTTTAGCGGGGGAGGGGATACGCAGTATTTT. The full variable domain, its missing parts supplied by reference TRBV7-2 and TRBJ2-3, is GAGVSQSPSNKVTEKGKDVELRCDPISGHTALYWYRQSLGQGLEFLIYFQGNSAPDKSGLPSDRFSAERTGGSVSTLTIQRTQQEDSAVYLCASSFSGGGDTQYFGPGTRLTVL.

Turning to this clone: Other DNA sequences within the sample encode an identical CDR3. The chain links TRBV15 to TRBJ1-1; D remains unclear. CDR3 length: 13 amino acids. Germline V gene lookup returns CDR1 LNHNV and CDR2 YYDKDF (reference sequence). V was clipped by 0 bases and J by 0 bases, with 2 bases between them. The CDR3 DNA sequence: TGTGCCACCAGCAGAGAAATGAACACTGAAGCTTTCTTT. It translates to CATSREMNTEAFF.

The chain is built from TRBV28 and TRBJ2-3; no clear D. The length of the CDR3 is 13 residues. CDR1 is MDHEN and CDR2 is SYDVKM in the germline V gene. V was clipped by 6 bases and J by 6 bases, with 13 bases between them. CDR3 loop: CASRMITTDTQYF. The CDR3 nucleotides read TGTGCCAGCAGGATGATAACGACCGATACGCAGTATTTT.

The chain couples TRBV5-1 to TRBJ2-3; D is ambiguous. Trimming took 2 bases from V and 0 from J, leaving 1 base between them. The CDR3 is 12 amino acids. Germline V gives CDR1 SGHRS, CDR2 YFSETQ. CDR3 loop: CASSFSTDTQYF. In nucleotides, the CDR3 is TGCGCCAGCAGCTTTAGCACAGATACGCAGTATTTT.